Included here is one T cell receptor beta chain sequence, with context. What it binds is unknown. The sample originates from a study of OX40 agonist ivuxolimab in advanced cancers. Broader study findings: Doses of 0.1 to 3.0 mg/kg were accompanied by clonal expansion of CD4+ and CD8+ blood T cells by week 6.

The table came from immunoSEQ multiplex PCR; TCRdb's copy has only in-frame clones and leaves some out. The sample lists about 69,000 clones, more than 80% occurring once. The CDR3 sequence is 16 residues long. Germline CDR1 and CDR2: LGHNA and YNFKEQ. The V end lost 1 base, the J end lost 3 bases, and 16 bases lay between the germline ends. V gene TRBV4-2 combines with J gene TRBJ2-7; D unresolved. This sequence originates from an adult with an advanced solid tumor such as melanoma, head and neck, liver or kidney cancer. Sequences were derived from CD4+ or CD8+ T cells sorted from blood, sampled in a trial of the OX40 agonist ivuxolimab. This chain's CDR3 is CASSQVRTDGYYEQYF. CDR3 nucleotide sequence: TGTGCCAGCAGCCAAGTCAGGACGGACGGATACTACGAGCAGTACTTC.